These T cell receptor beta chains were read from a single sample in a study of type 1 and type 2 diabetes patients. TCRdb re-analysed the multiplex PCR reads in MiXCR, keeping a single row per CDR3 protein. The profile shows 280,000 or so distinct CDR3 sequences, more than 45% of them singletons. The sample was peripheral blood mononuclear cells (PBMCs). The receptors stem from a man between 18 and 35 years old with type 2 diabetes. The CDR3 runs from the conserved cysteine through the conserved F or W. A D gene is named only where the DNA matches it firmly. Clone size is shown for a subset of rows, as once, few, many or a class of expanded clone.

j_call clone_size v_call d_call cdr3_nt cdr3_aa
TRBJ2-7 - TRBV7-7 - TGTGTCTTGTTCCTTGAGCAGTACTTC CVLFLEQYF
TRBJ1-1 few TRBV19 - TGTGCCACCACGATGGGGGGGGAGCGGAACACTGAAGCTTTCTTT CATTMGGERNTEAFF
TRBJ1-6 - TRBV2 - TGTGCCAGCAGTGAATATAGGATAAATTCACCCCTCCACTTT CASSEYRINSPLHF
TRBJ2-1 - TRBV20-1 TRBD2 TGCAGTGCACAAAGTCCCCATAGCGGGGACTACAATGAGCAGTTCTTC CSAQSPHSGDYNEQFF
TRBJ1-1 - TRBV7-8 - TGTGCCAGCAGCGGGGGACCGAAGAACACTGAAGCTTTCTTT CASSGGPKNTEAFF
TRBJ2-6 - TRBV11-1 - TGTGCCATTCGAGACGGACGATCTGGGGCCAACGTCCTGACTTTC CAIRDGRSGANVLTF
TRBJ2-3 many TRBV6-1 TRBD2 TGTGCCAGCAGGGGACTAGCGGGGGAAGCAGATACGCAGTATTTT CASRGLAGEADTQYF
TRBJ1-1 - TRBV15 - TGTGCCACCAGCAGAGAGACAGGCGAAGGGACTGAAGCTCTCTTT CATSRETGEGTEALF
TRBJ1-1 few TRBV19 - TGTGCCAGTAGTATAATCGGAATGGGGGCTCAAGCTTTCTTT CASSIIGMGAQAFF
TRBJ2-7 - TRBV20-1 TRBD1 TGCAGTGCATCTCCGGGACAGAACTACGAGCAGTACTTC CSASPGQNYEQYF
TRBJ2-5 - TRBV5-1 - TGTGCCAGCAGCTTTCTGGTAGGGGTCCAAGAGACCCAGTACTTC CASSFLVGVQETQYF
TRBJ2-2 - TRBV12-3/TRBV12-4 TRBD1 TGTGCCAGCAGGACTAGGACAGGGGGCACCGGGGAGCTGTTTTTT CASRTRTGGTGELFF
TRBJ2-7 few TRBV7-9 - TGTGCCACCGGACACGGTAATCCCTACGAGCAGTACTTC CATGHGNPYEQYF
TRBJ2-7 many TRBV19 - TGTGCCAGTAGTATTGGACGGGGTTCCTACGAGCAGTACTTC CASSIGRGSYEQYF
TRBJ2-7 few TRBV20-1 - TGCAGTGCTAGGGGTTTACACGAGCAGTACTTC CSARGLHEQYF
TRBJ2-1 - TRBV2 - TGTGCCAGCATCGGAGGGACCTACAATGAGCAGTTCTTC CASIGGTYNEQFF
TRBJ2-5 - TRBV10-3 - TGTGCCATCAGTGAGCTGGAAATCGAGACCCAGTACTTC CAISELEIETQYF
TRBJ2-7 - TRBV12-3/TRBV12-4 TRBD2 TGTGCCAGCAGTTCAACGGGACTAGCGGGTGAGCAGTACTTC CASSSTGLAGEQYF
TRBJ2-1 - TRBV7-2 - TGTGCCAGCAGCTTAATCGGGACATTCAATGAGCAGTTCTTC CASSLIGTFNEQFF
TRBJ1-4 few TRBV7-8 - TGTGCCAGCAGCCACGTTCTGGCGGGTAATGAAAAACTGTTTTTT CASSHVLAGNEKLFF
TRBJ1-2 many TRBV10-3 TRBD1 TGTGCCATCAGTGAGGCAGGGGGCGCAAGTTATGGCTACACCTTC CAISEAGGASYGYTF
TRBJ2-1 few TRBV6-5 TRBD2 TGTGCCAGCAGTCGGACCGGGACTAGCGGCAATGAGCAGTTCTTC CASSRTGTSGNEQFF
TRBJ2-7 - TRBV3-1 - TGTGCCAGCAGCCAAGAGAGGAGGGGATACGAGCAGTACTTC CASSQERRGYEQYF
TRBJ2-1 - TRBV7-2 - TGCGCCAGCAGCCAAGACAGGCCTGTTTACAATGAGCAGTTCTTC CASSQDRPVYNEQFF
TRBJ1-5 - TRBV20-1 TRBD1 TGCAGTGCTTACCGGGACAGGGGGCCTCAGCCCCAGCATTTT CSAYRDRGPQPQHF
TRBJ1-2 - TRBV5-6 - TGTGCCAGTCTAGGACAGTTTCGTCGGGGCTACACCTTC CASLGQFRRGYTF
TRBJ1-5 once TRBV19 - TGTGCCAGTAGTATAGGGGCTCGACGACAGAGCAATCAGCCCCAGCATTTT CASSIGARRQSNQPQHF
TRBJ2-3 - TRBV19 - TGTGCCAGTAGTATCCCCCCCCGCACTAGCACAGATACGCAGTATTTT CASSIPPRTSTDTQYF
TRBJ2-1 few TRBV2 - TGTGCCAGCAGTGACGGGGGCAATGAGCAGTTCTTC CASSDGGNEQFF
TRBJ1-2 - TRBV5-1 TRBD1 TGCGCCAGCAGCCCCACACAGGGGGTAATCTATGGCTACACCTTC CASSPTQGVIYGYTF
TRBJ1-1 few TRBV7-2 - TGTGCCAGCAGTTCTCCAGGGTCCTCTTCGGGCACTGAAGCTTTCTTT CASSSPGSSSGTEAFF
TRBJ2-3 - TRBV2 - TGTGCCGGCAAAATGAGGGAGTGGTCCAGCACAGATACGCAGTATTTT CAGKMREWSSTDTQYF
TRBJ1-5 - TRBV2 TRBD1 TGTGCCAGCAGAGCCGGGACAGGCAATCAGCCCCAGCATTTT CASRAGTGNQPQHF
TRBJ1-1 - TRBV6-5 - TGTGCCAGCAGTTTACGGGGATCATTAAACACTGAAGCTTTCTTT CASSLRGSLNTEAFF
TRBJ2-7 - TRBV30 - TGTGCCTGGGGCAGAGGTGGGGAGCAGTACTTC CAWGRGGEQYF
TRBJ1-6 once TRBV2 - TGTGCCAGCAGCCCCCTCGGGGCTAATTCACCCCTCCACTTT CASSPLGANSPLHF
TRBJ2-3 - TRBV30 - TGTGCCTGGAGCGGCTCTAGCACAGATACGCAGTATTTT CAWSGSSTDTQYF
TRBJ2-7 - TRBV4-1 TRBD2 TGCGCCAGCAGCCGGGGGGGGACTAAATTTTACGAGCAGTACTTC CASSRGGTKFYEQYF
TRBJ1-2 many TRBV10-2 - TGCGCCAGCAGTGACAGGGACTATGGCTACACCTTC CASSDRDYGYTF
TRBJ1-5 many TRBV15 TRBD1 TGTGCCACCAGCAGAGCAGGGGGCGAAGGTCAGCCCCAGCATTTT CATSRAGGEGQPQHF
TRBJ2-1 - TRBV10-3 - TGTGCCATCAGCCAGGGGGGGGATGAGCAGTTCTTC CAISQGGDEQFF
TRBJ2-7 few TRBV5-1 - TGCGCCAGCAGCTTGGGGCAGGGGATCTACGAGCAGTACTTC CASSLGQGIYEQYF
TRBJ1-4 - TRBV12-3/TRBV12-4 TRBD1 TGTGCCAGCAGCTTAGGCCGGACAGGGGAAGGTGAAAAACTGTTTTTT CASSLGRTGEGEKLFF
TRBJ2-1 - TRBV10-3 TRBD2 TGTGCCATCAGTGAGTCGACTCAGCGGGGTGAGCAGTTCTTC CAISESTQRGEQFF
TRBJ2-1 few TRBV24-1 TRBD1 TGTGCCACCAGTGAAGGGACAGCTTTCTACAATGAGCAGTTCTTC CATSEGTAFYNEQFF
TRBJ1-2 few TRBV5-1 TRBD1 TGCGCCAGCAGTGGACCTAGGACAGGCGGCATTCGCTACACCTTC CASSGPRTGGIRYTF
TRBJ2-7 few TRBV20-1 - TGCAGTGCCTTAATAGATCGCTACGAGCAGTACTTC CSALIDRYEQYF
TRBJ2-5 - TRBV4-3 - TGCGCCAGCAGCCAAGGCGGGACTCCTAAAGAGACCCAGTACTTC CASSQGGTPKETQYF
TRBJ1-5 - TRBV10-2 - TGCGCCGCCGGTAGTGATAGCAATCAGCCCCAGCATTTT CAAGSDSNQPQHF
TRBJ2-1 - TRBV7-2 TRBD1 TGTGCCAGCAGCCCACGCGCGGGACAGGGGAGGGGTGAGCAGTTCTTC CASSPRAGQGRGEQFF